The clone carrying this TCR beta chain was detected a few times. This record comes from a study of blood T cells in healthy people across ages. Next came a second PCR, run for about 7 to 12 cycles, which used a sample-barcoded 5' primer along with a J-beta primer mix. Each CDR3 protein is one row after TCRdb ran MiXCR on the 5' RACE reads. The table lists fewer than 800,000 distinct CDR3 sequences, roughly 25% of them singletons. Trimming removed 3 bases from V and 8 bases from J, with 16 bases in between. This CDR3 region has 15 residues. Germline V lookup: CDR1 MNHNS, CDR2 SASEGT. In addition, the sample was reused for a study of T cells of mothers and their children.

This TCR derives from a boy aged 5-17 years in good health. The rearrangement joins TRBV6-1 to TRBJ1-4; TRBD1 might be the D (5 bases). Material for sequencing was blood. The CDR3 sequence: CASSDSLGGREKLFF. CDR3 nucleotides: TGTGCCAGCAGTGACTCCCTGGGGGGTCGGGAAAAACTGTTTTTT.